Listed below are T cell receptor beta chains from one sample, sequenced in a study of tumor and adjacent non-tumor tissue in lung cancer. Via MiXCR, TCRdb re-called the multiplex PCR reads, giving one row per CDR3 protein. The repertoire includes about 50,000 distinct CDR3 sequences, around three quarters of them detected once, and roughly 25% sits in the top ten. Material for sequencing was distant non-tumor lung tissue. Source of these receptors: an older woman with non-small cell lung cancer. Both conserved end residues are part of each CDR3. The D gene is left open where the match is weak. Only some rows state a clone size, as once, few, many or a class for expanded clones.

clone size	V gene	J gene	D gene	CDR3 protein	CDR3 DNA
NA	TRBV11-2	TRBJ2-2	NA	CASSSPQGGRNTGELSF	TGTGCCAGTAGCTCTCCCCAGGGGGGGCGGAACACCGGGGAGCTATCTTTT
NA	TRBV6-2/TRBV6-3	TRBJ2-7	NA	CASSQSPGSPLREQYF	TGTGCCAGCAGTCAGTCTCCCGGGAGCCCCCTAAGGGAGCAGTACTTC
NA	TRBV6-4	TRBJ2-3	NA	CASSWSFGADSADTQYF	TGTGCCAGCAGTTGGTCCTTTGGGGCTGATTCGGCAGATACGCAGTATTTT
NA	TRBV7-9	TRBJ1-5	NA	CASSIDAQPQHF	TGTGCCAGCAGCATAGACGCCCAGCCCCAGCATTTT
NA	TRBV6-5	TRBJ1-1	TRBD1	CDSSRTGGTEAFF	TGTGACAGCAGCCGTACAGGGGGCACTGAGGCTTTCTTT
NA	TRBV7-8	TRBJ1-2	NA	CANSLDSGFEAYTF	TGTGCCAACAGCCTAGATTCGGGGTTCGAAGCCTACACCTTC
medium-sized	TRBV11-3	TRBJ2-5	NA	CASSLGRDPQETQYF	TGTGCCAGCAGCTTAGGTCGGGACCCTCAAGAGACCCAGTACTTC
once	TRBV11-2	TRBJ2-3	NA	CASSVTGTATDTQYF	TGCGCCAGTAGCGTCACCGGGACGGCCACAGATACGCAGTATTTT
NA	TRBV20-1	TRBJ2-3	TRBD2	CSAPNLLAGVDTQYF	TGCAGTGCTCCGAACTTACTAGCGGGAGTGGATACGCAGTATTTC
once	TRBV29-1	TRBJ2-7	NA	CSVAGSITCSYEQYF	TGCAGCGTTGCGGGTTCAATTACGTGCTCCTACGAGCAATACTTT
few	TRBV20-1	TRBJ2-3	TRBD1	CTGPRDRGTDKQYF	TGCACGGGACCCCGGGACAGGGGGACAGATAAGCAGTATTTT
medium-sized	TRBV29-1	TRBJ1-1	NA	CSVGEGRSYTEAFF	TGCAGCGTTGGTGAGGGGAGGTCGTACACTGAAGCTTTCTTT
medium-sized	TRBV6-2/TRBV6-3	TRBJ2-1	NA	CASSPAVSYNEQFF	TGTGCCAGCAGTCCCGCGGTTTCCTACAATGAGCAGTTCTTC
many	TRBV6-6	TRBJ1-2	NA	CASRLQYYYGYTF	TGTGCCAGCCGCCTCCAGTATTACTATGGCTACACCTTC
NA	TRBV4-2	TRBJ2-7	NA	CASSQARDYEQHF	TGTGCCAGCAGTCAAGCTCGGGATTACGAGCAGCACTTC
NA	TRBV27	TRBJ2-1	TRBD1	CASQTGVNKQFF	TGTGCGAGCCAGACAGGGGTCAATAAGCAGTTCTTC
many	TRBV28	TRBJ1-2	TRBD1	CASGGTGGRGYTF	TGTGCCAGCGGAGGGACAGGGGGCCGTGGCTACACCTTC
NA	TRBV11-3	TRBJ2-1	NA	CASSDHAVADQSF	TGTGCCAGCAGCGACCACGCGGTTGCGGATCAGTCCTTC
NA	TRBV6-5	TRBJ2-7	NA	CASRGGQCSYELYF	TGTGCCAGCAGGGGGGGACAGTGCTCCTACGAGCTGTACTTC
few	TRBV6-5	TRBJ2-3	NA	CASIPLHIQSIDTQYF	TGTGCCAGCATTCCCCTACACATTCAGTCCATAGATACGCAGTATTTT
NA	TRBV11-2	TRBJ1-1	NA	CAGSLGPSGVTEAFF	TGTGCCGGCAGCTTAGGTCCCTCAGGGGTAACTGAAGCTTTCTTT
many	TRBV6-2/TRBV6-3	TRBJ1-1	TRBD1	CASSRGQGRYTEAFF	TGTGCCAGCAGCCGGGGACAGGGAAGGTACACTGAAGCTTTCTTT
many	TRBV6-2/TRBV6-3	TRBJ1-5	TRBD1	CASSFNRGLVENQPQHF	TGTGCCAGCAGTTTCAACAGGGGGCTCGTAGAAAATCAGCCCCAGCATTTT
NA	TRBV4-3	TRBJ2-7	NA	CASGQGGDGGYEQYF	TGTGCCAGCGGCCAAGGAGGTGACGGGGGCTACGAGCAGTACTTC
NA	TRBV29-1	TRBJ2-5	NA	CSAPGGETQYF	TGCAGCGCTCCCGGAGGAGAGACCCAGTATTTC
NA	TRBV5-6	TRBJ2-3	NA	CASNFGSRTDTQYF	TGTGCCAGCAACTTCGGAAGCCGCACAGATACGCAGTATTTT
few	TRBV7-9	TRBJ2-2	NA	CASSLGVVEELFF	TGTGCCAGCAGCTTAGGAGTCGTCGAGGAGCTGTTTTTT
few	TRBV7-9	TRBJ2-5	TRBD1	CASSSTGTGGPETQYF	TGTGCCAGCAGCTCAACCGGGACAGGGGGCCCGGAGACCCAGTACTTC
NA	TRBV12-3/TRBV12-4	TRBJ2-1	TRBD2	CASRNSGGCNEQFF	TGTGCCAGCAGGAATAGCGGGGGATGTAATGAGCAGTTCTTC
NA	TRBV7-9	TRBJ2-2	NA	CASSLASPANTGELFF	TGTGCCAGCAGCTTGGCTAGCCCCGCGAACACCGGGGAGCTGTTTTTT
NA	TRBV5-4	TRBJ1-1	NA	CASSSSLNTKAFF	TGTGCCAGCAGCTCCTCATTGAATACTAAAGCTTTCTTT
many	TRBV20-1	TRBJ2-2	TRBD1	CSGRQGGTGELFF	TGCAGTGGAAGACAGGGGGGTACCGGGGAGCTGTTTTTT
NA	TRBV4-2	TRBJ2-7	NA	CASSQTTGIYVQYF	TGCGCCAGCAGCCAAACAACAGGAATCTACGTGCAGTACTTC
NA	TRBV4-3	TRBJ2-5	NA	CASCRHWDSQETQYF	TGCGCCAGCTGCCGACACTGGGACTCACAAGAGACCCAATACTTC
NA	TRBV6-5	TRBJ2-3	NA	CASKNRFTDMQYF	TGTGCCAGCAAGAATAGGTTCACAGATATGCAGTATTTT
many	TRBV28	TRBJ2-5	NA	CASMVWGRQETQYF	TGTGCCAGCATGGTCTGGGGGCGTCAAGAGACCCAGTACTTC
NA	TRBV11-3	TRBJ2-2	NA	CASSTGTGKWTGEMFF	TGTGCAAGCAGCACAGGAACAGGGAAATGGACCGGGGAGATGTTTTTT
once	TRBV4-2	TRBJ2-2	TRBD2	CATSRGAGGNTGELFF	TGTGCCACCAGCCGAGGTGCGGGGGGGAACACCGGGGAGCTGTTTTTT
few	TRBV14	TRBJ2-1	NA	CAGSQGLLAEQFF	TGTGCCGGCAGCCAAGGACTACTTGCTGAGCAGTTCTTC
once	TRBV6-2/TRBV6-3	TRBJ2-2	NA	CARSYTQQRASTGELFF	TGTGCCAGGAGTTACACCCAACAGAGGGCCAGCACAGGGGAGCTGTTTTTT
few	TRBV24-1	TRBJ2-2	NA	CATSGHQDIGEVFF	TGTGCCACCTCGGGACACCAAGACATCGGGGAGGTGTTTTTT
NA	TRBV20-1	TRBJ2-1	TRBD2	CSAGDPPSTSGSNELFF	TGCAGTGCTGGAGACCCCCCATCGACTAGCGGGAGTAATGAGCTGTTCTTC
once	TRBV6-2/TRBV6-3	TRBJ1-5	TRBD1	CASSYSGQESQPQHF	TGTGCCAGCAGTTACTCAGGACAGGAAAGTCAACCCCAGCATTTT
NA	TRBV7-9	TRBJ1-1	NA	CTGSFGPSQAFF	TGTACCGGCAGCTTTGGCCCCTCACAAGCTTTCTTT